This T cell receptor (beta chain) is drawn from a study of T cells in Graves' hyperthyroidism and ophthalmopathy. Study-wide results and caveats: Blood also held most thyroid clonotypes expanded beyond 0.001.

Disease lasting under 3 months, a NOSPECS grade of at least 4, and a Clinical Activity Score of at least 3 were features of the ophthalmopathy patients. Diagnosing involved the use of clinical symptoms, serum thyroxine and TRAb, thyroid ultrasound and orbital computed tomography. The source of the PBMCs was more than 9.5 ml of fresh peripheral blood. This clonotype was detected ten times or more. Its target is not known. Amplification yielded TCR beta CDR3 regions, with RNA transcripts as the source. Carried out on the TCR CDR3, a first-round RT-PCR used the HTBI primer set. TCRdb passed the multiplex PCR reads through MiXCR, listing each CDR3 protein once. The sample contains approximately 690,000 distinct CDR3 sequences, about 14% of which appear only once. The V and J ends lost 3 bases and 1 base, in that order; junction bases with no gene match: 4. The CDR3 has 14 residues. Germline-derived CDR1 and CDR2 are SGHRS and YFSETQ.

J is TRBJ2-7 and V is TRBV5-1, with 7 bases identical to TRBD2. The source material was blood. This clonotype was sampled from a woman in her fifties or sixties with Graves' ophthalmopathy. The CDR3 coding sequence is TGCGCCAGCAGCTCCCGGGACTATTCCTACGAGCAGTACTTC. Encoded protein: CASSSRDYSYEQYF.